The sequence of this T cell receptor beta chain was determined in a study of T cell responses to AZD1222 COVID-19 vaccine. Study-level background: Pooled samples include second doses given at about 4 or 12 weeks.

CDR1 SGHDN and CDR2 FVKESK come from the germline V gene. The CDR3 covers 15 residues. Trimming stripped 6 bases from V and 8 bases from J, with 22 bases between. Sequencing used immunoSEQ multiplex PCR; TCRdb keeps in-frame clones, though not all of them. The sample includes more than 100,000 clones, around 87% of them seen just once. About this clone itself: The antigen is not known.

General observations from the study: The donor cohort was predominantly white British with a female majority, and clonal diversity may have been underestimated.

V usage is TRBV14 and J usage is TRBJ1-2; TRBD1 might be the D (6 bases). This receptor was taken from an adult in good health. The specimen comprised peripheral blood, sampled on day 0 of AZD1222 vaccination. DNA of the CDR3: TGTGCCAGCAGTATGGACACAGGGTTTTCCGGGGGCTACACCTTC. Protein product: CASSMDTGFSGGYTF. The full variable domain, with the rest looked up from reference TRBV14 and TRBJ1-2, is EAGVTQFPSHSVIEKGQTVTLRCDPISGHDNLYWYRRVMGKEIKFLLHFVKESKQDESGMPNNRFLAERTGGTYSTLKVQPAELEDSGVYFCASSMDTGFSGGYTFGSGTRLTVV.